One and the same sample provided the 21 T cell receptor beta chains below, sequenced in a study of blood T cell repertoires in COVID-19. The data were produced by immunoSEQ multiplex PCR, yet TCRdb's version contains in-frame clones alone and is incomplete. Of about 190,000 clones in the sample, roughly four fifths were seen once. The material sequenced was peripheral blood. These receptors all come from a middle-aged woman with acute or convalescent COVID-19.

The chain has TRBV7-2 and TRBJ1-5; 8 bases fit TRBD1. The germline gives CDR1 SGHTA, CDR2 FQGNSA. V lost 5 bases, J lost 2 bases, and 5 bases stayed unmatched. The CDR3 length is 15 residues. The CDR3 spells CASSPMGQGNQPQHF. The CDR3 DNA is TGTGCCAGCAGCCCGATGGGACAGGGCAATCAGCCCCAGCATTTT.

The V call is TRBV5-1, the J call TRBJ1-1; 7 positions agree with TRBD1. The CDR3 sequence is 14 residues long. Per germline, CDR1 SGHRS and CDR2 YFSETQ. V was pared by 4 bases and J by 1 base, with 4 bases of the junction left unmatched. The CDR3 DNA sequence: TGCGCCAGCAGCCGGACAGGCGGGAACACTGAAGCTTTCTTT. This codes for CASSRTGGNTEAFF. The variable domain in full, with the rest retrieved from reference TRBV5-1 and TRBJ1-1, is KAGVTQTPRYLIKTRGQQVTLSCSPISGHRSVSWYQQTPGQGLQFLFEYFSETQRNKGNFPGRFSGRQFSNSRSEMNVSTLELGDSALYLCASSRTGGNTEAFFGQGTRLTVV.

The chain joins TRBV10-3 to TRBJ2-1; TRBD2 agrees at 14 bases. The CDR3 runs to 16 residues. V was clipped by 9 bases and J by 3 bases; unmatched bases: 7. CDR1 and CDR2 (germline): ENHRY, SYGVKD. CDR3 region: CAIGTSGSGDYNEQFF. In nucleotides, the CDR3 is TGTGCCATAGGGACTAGCGGGAGCGGGGACTACAATGAGCAGTTCTTC.

The chain has TRBV19 and TRBJ1-3; D may be TRBD1 (6 bases). V lost 6 bases and J 4 bases, leaving 13 bases between the germline ends. The length of the CDR3 is 14 residues. Germline CDR1 reads LNHDA; CDR2 reads SQIVND (reference sequence). The CDR3 nucleotides read TGTGCCAGTAGCAAGACAGGAGTCGGAAACACCATATATTTT. Its translation: CASSKTGVGNTIYF.

In DNA form, the CDR3 reads TGCGCCAGCAGCTTGAGTGGACTAGCGGGAGTTGGCACCGGGGAGCTGTTTTTT. It specifies CASSLSGLAGVGTGELFF. The chain employs TRBV5-1 and TRBJ2-2; TRBD2 agrees at 13 bases. V dropped 1 base and J dropped 4; count of bases not matched to a gene: 7. This CDR3 contains 18 residues. Germline CDR1 is SGHRS and CDR2 is YFSETQ. Filled out from reference TRBV5-1 and TRBJ2-2, the complete variable domain reads KAGVTQTPRYLIKTRGQQVTLSCSPISGHRSVSWYQQTPGQGLQFLFEYFSETQRNKGNFPGRFSGRQFSNSRSEMNVSTLELGDSALYLCASSLSGLAGVGTGELFFGEGSRLTVL.

The gene calls are TRBV12-3 or TRBV12-4 and TRBJ1-6, with D perhaps matching TRBD1 (6 bases). This CDR3 is 13 amino acids long. With 6 bases removed from V and 7 bases from J, the gap between germline ends came to 10 bases. In DNA, the CDR3 is TGTGCCAGCAGACGACAGGTGAATTCACCCCTCCACTTT. Encoded protein: CASRRQVNSPLHF.

DNA of the CDR3: TGTGCCAGTAGGATTATCGACAGAAACACTGAAGCTTTCTTT. It encodes CASRIIDRNTEAFF. The V and J genes are TRBV19 and TRBJ1-1, with D perhaps TRBD1 (5 bases). The V and J ends lost 6 bases and 2 bases respectively, with 13 bases between them. The length of the CDR3 is 14 residues. Germline V gene sequence: CDR1 LNHDA, CDR2 SQIVND (reference sequence). Full variable domain (rest looked up from reference TRBV19 and TRBJ1-1): DGGITQSPKYLFRKEGQNVTLSCEQNLNHDAMYWYRQDPGQGLRLIYYSQIVNDFQKGDIAEGYSVSREKKESFPLTVTSAQKNPTAFYLCASRIIDRNTEAFFGQGTRLTVV.

The chain has TRBV5-1 and TRBJ1-1; TRBD1 matches at 9 bases. The V gene end was trimmed by 0 bases and the J gene end by 4 bases; junction bases not matched to a gene: 1. There are 14 residues in the CDR3. The germline gives CDR1 SGHRS, CDR2 YFSETQ. CDR3 coding DNA: TGCGCCAGCAGCTTGGGACAGGGGGGCACTGAAGCTTTCTTT. The encoded protein is CASSLGQGGTEAFF.

The chain uses TRBV12-3 or TRBV12-4 and TRBJ1-1; perhaps TRBD1 as D (5 bases). The V end lost 3 bases, the J end lost 5 bases, and 10 bases lay between the germline ends. The CDR3 has 13 amino acids. The DNA for the CDR3 is TGTGCCAGCAGTTTGGGGCGGCGAACTGAAGCTTTCTTT. This codes for CASSLGRRTEAFF.

V and J are TRBV18 and TRBJ1-4; D remains ambiguous. V lost 2 bases to trimming and J lost 6 bases, with 13 bases between them. The CDR3 is 15 amino acids. The V gene's germline CDR1 is KGHSH and CDR2 LQKENI. In DNA, the CDR3 is TGTGCCAGCTCACCAAGATCCGGTGGTGATGAAAAACTGTTTTTT. Its protein is CASSPRSGGDEKLFF.

The CDR3 protein is CASSYRVAGGLKTQYF. The CDR3 DNA reads as TGTGCCAGCAGTTACCGAGTAGCGGGGGGGCTGAAGACCCAGTACTTC. V and J are TRBV6-5 and TRBJ2-5; 11 bases agree with TRBD2. With 2 bases clipped from V and 6 bases from J, the junction kept 8 bases outside the gene matches. The CDR3 has 16 amino acids. Germline V gene sequence: CDR1 MNHEY, CDR2 SVGAGI.

V usage is TRBV27 and J usage is TRBJ1-1; a possible D gene is TRBD1 (6 bases). Trimming stripped 5 bases from V and 0 bases from J, with 10 bases between. The germline gives CDR1 MNHEY, CDR2 SMNVEV (reference sequence). The CDR3 spans 14 residues. Written as DNA, the CDR3 is TGTGCCAGCAGTCCGGGGGGCCTGAACACTGAAGCTTTCTTT. Protein sequence: CASSPGGLNTEAFF.

The rearrangement uses TRBV11-2 and TRBJ2-7, with 7 bases identical to TRBD1. With 5 bases clipped from V and 6 bases from J, the junction kept 10 bases outside the gene matches. The CDR3 is 14 residues long. Germline-derived CDR1 and CDR2 are SGHAT and FQNNGV. The CDR3, as DNA: TGTGCCAGCAGCACTGGGACAGTCGTCTCCGAGCAGTACTTC. This sequence encodes CASSTGTVVSEQYF.

The chain employs TRBV4-1 and TRBJ2-2; a weak D match, TRBD2 (5 bases). V was cut by 0 bases and J by 5 bases, with 13 bases left in between. The CDR3 is 16 residues long. Germline lookup yields CDR1 MGHRA and CDR2 YSYEKL. The CDR3 spells CASSQEIAGPTGELFF. CDR3 coding DNA: TGCGCCAGCAGCCAAGAAATCGCGGGTCCTACCGGGGAGCTGTTTTTT.

The chain carries TRBV27 and TRBJ1-2; D possibly corresponds to TRBD1 (6 bases). The V gene's germline CDR1 is MNHEY and CDR2 SMNVEV (reference sequence). This CDR3 has 16 residues. Trimming took 2 bases from V and 2 from J, leaving 15 bases between them. CDR3 amino acids: CASSLPPGQRNYGYTF. Written as DNA, the CDR3 is TGTGCCAGCAGTTTACCCCCCGGACAGCGAAACTATGGCTACACCTTC.

The chain links TRBV7-9 to TRBJ2-5, with D unclear. Germline CDR1 reads SEHNR; CDR2 reads FQNEAQ (reference sequence). V lost 5 bases and J lost 7, with 8 bases in between. The CDR3 totals 11 residues. The CDR3 protein is CASSPTGTQYF. DNA of the CDR3: TGTGCCAGCAGCCCAACGGGGACCCAGTACTTC.

The V gene is TRBV3-1 (or the pseudogene TRBV3-2), the J gene TRBJ2-1, with 14 bases identical to TRBD2. The germline V gene encodes CDR1 LGHDT and CDR2 YNNKEL (reference sequence). V shed 4 bases, J shed 1 base, and the junction held 18 bases outside the gene matches. The CDR3 has 22 amino acids. CDR3 nucleotides: TGTGCCAGCAGCCCCTACCCGGGACTAGCGGGGGCATCAAGACATTCCTACAATGAGCAGTTCTTC. It is translated as CASSPYPGLAGASRHSYNEQFF.

The CDR3 DNA reads TGTGCCAGCTCACCCTCGGCAGGGGACTCACCCCTCCACTTT. This gives the protein CASSPSAGDSPLHF. The genes are TRBV18 and TRBJ1-6, with D possibly being TRBD1 (6 bases). Germline CDR1 KGHSH, CDR2 LQKENI. Trimming cost V 3 bases and J 10 bases, with 13 bases left between them. The CDR3 contains 14 residues.

The chain combines TRBV5-1 with TRBJ1-4; D remains unclear. The CDR3 has 14 amino acids. The germline gives CDR1 SGHRS, CDR2 YFSETQ. Trimming removed 4 bases at V and 8 bases at J, with 15 bases between. CDR3 DNA: TGCGCCAGCAGCCTACAGTCTTCCGAGGAAAAACTGTTTTTT. It translates to CASSLQSSEEKLFF.

This chain joins TRBV3-1 (or the pseudogene TRBV3-2) and TRBJ1-2; D is ambiguous. The CDR3 extends over 12 amino acids. V lost 0 bases, J lost 8 bases, and 7 bases lay in between. Germline V CDR1 and CDR2: LGHDT, YNNKEL (reference sequence). The chain's CDR3 is CASSQDREGYTF. DNA of the CDR3: TGTGCCAGCAGCCAAGATAGGGAGGGCTACACCTTC.

The J gene is TRBJ1-2, the V gene TRBV30, with 8 bases aligning to TRBD1. In germline, CDR1 is GTSNPN, CDR2 SVGIG (reference sequence). V lost 4 bases and J lost 7; bases outside the gene matches: 11. This CDR3 has 14 residues. As DNA, the CDR3 is TGTGCCTGGAAGGCCTCAGGGGGCAATCGTGGCTACACCTTC. Translation gives CAWKASGGNRGYTF.